Each of the 9 T cell receptor beta chains below was sequenced from the same sample in a study of T cells in localized non-small cell lung cancer. Profiled with immunoSEQ multiplex PCR; TCRdb holds only in-frame clones, not every one. There are 35,000 to 50,000 clones in the sample; around 86% occur only once, and approximately 6.6% lies in the top ten. The material sequenced was peripheral blood, taken before any cancer treatment. These receptors were taken from a man aged 35 to 70 with stage I lung adenocarcinoma.

The chain employs TRBV5-4 and TRBJ1-2; D unresolved. In germline, CDR1 is SGHNT, CDR2 YYREEE (reference sequence). V shed 1 base and J shed 8 bases, with 3 bases lying between them. The CDR3 contains 10 residues. DNA of the CDR3: TGTGCCAGCAGCTTGTGGGGCTACACCTTC. Protein sequence: CASSLWGYTF. The complete variable domain, with remaining parts taken from reference TRBV5-4 and TRBJ1-2, reads ETGVTQSPTHLIKTRGQQVTLRCSSQSGHNTVSWYQQALGQGPQFIFQYYREEENGRGNFPPRFSGLQFPNYSSELNVNALELDDSALYLCASSLWGYTFGSGTRLTVV.

V usage is TRBV5-1 and J usage is TRBJ2-3; a possible D gene is TRBD1 (6 bases). The CDR3 contains 17 residues. Germline values: CDR1 SGHRS, CDR2 YFSETQ. V shed 7 bases and J shed 4 bases, with 25 bases lying between them. CDR3 sequence: CASFPRGEDSPPDTQYF. The CDR3 DNA follows: TGCGCCAGCTTTCCCCGAGGCGAGGACAGTCCCCCAGATACGCAGTATTTT. The full variable domain, in which reference TRBV5-1 and TRBJ2-3 provide the parts outside the CDR3, is KAGVTQTPRYLIKTRGQQVTLSCSPISGHRSVSWYQQTPGQGLQFLFEYFSETQRNKGNFPGRFSGRQFSNSRSEMNVSTLELGDSALYLCASFPRGEDSPPDTQYFGPGTRLTVL.

The chain has TRBV28 and TRBJ2-7, with 7 bases fitting TRBD1. Trimming at V came to 6 bases and at J to 6 bases, leaving 20 bases not matched to a gene. CDR1 MDHEN and CDR2 SYDVKM come from the germline V gene. CDR3 size: 17 residues. CDR3 loop: CASSRDSGRLKVGEQYF. CDR3 nucleotides: TGTGCCAGCAGCCGGGACAGCGGCAGGCTCAAAGTGGGCGAGCAGTACTTC.

V gene TRBV28 combines with J gene TRBJ2-7, with no clear D. Germline CDR1 and CDR2: MDHEN and SYDVKM. The CDR3 contains 11 residues. Deletions cut 2 bases from V and 5 bases from J, with 4 bases between. CDR3 sequence reads: CASSLGHEQYF. The CDR3 nucleotides read TGTGCCAGCAGTTTAGGACACGAGCAGTACTTC. Using reference TRBV28 and TRBJ2-7 for the parts outside the CDR3, the full variable domain is DVKVTQSSRYLVKRTGEKVFLECVQDMDHENMFWYRQDPGLGLRLIYFSYDVKMKEKGDIPEGYSVSREKKERFSLILESASTNQTSMYLCASSLGHEQYFGPGTRLTVT.

The rearrangement joins TRBV9 to TRBJ2-1; TRBD2 aligns across 12 bases. From germline, CDR1 is SGDLS and CDR2 YYNGEE. V shed 0 bases, J shed 8 bases, and the junction held 12 bases outside the gene matches. The CDR3 consists of 18 residues. Written as DNA, the CDR3 is TGTGCCAGCAGCGTAGGGGCTAGCGGGAGGGCCAATTTCGATGAGCAGTTCTTC. Encoded protein: CASSVGASGRANFDEQFF.

The chain employs TRBV7-2 and TRBJ1-5; D might be TRBD1 (5 bases). CDR3 size: 15 residues. Trimming took 2 bases from V and 4 from J, leaving 12 bases between them. Looked up from germline, CDR1 is SGHTA and CDR2 is FQGNSA. As DNA, the CDR3 is TGTGCCAGCAGCTTATGGGGCAGTGGGAATCAGCCCCAGCATTTT. Translating it yields CASSLWGSGNQPQHF.

The V and J genes are TRBV19 and TRBJ1-1; no clear D gene. CDR1 LNHDA and CDR2 SQIVND come from the germline V gene (reference sequence). CDR3 length equals 13 residues. Deletions cut 4 bases from V and 5 bases from J, with 11 bases between. For the CDR3, the DNA is TGTGCCAGTAGTACCCAAGGGAGGACTGAAGCTTTCTTT. Residues: CASSTQGRTEAFF.

The V call is TRBV7-8, the J call TRBJ2-7, with 13 bases identical to TRBD2. The germline V gene encodes CDR1 SGHVS and CDR2 FQNEAQ. The ends lost 3 bases at V and 6 bases at J; junction bases unmatched: 5. The CDR3 extends over 15 amino acids. The CDR3 protein is CASSFSRTSGSEQYF. CDR3 bases: TGTGCCAGCAGCTTCAGCAGGACTAGCGGGAGCGAGCAGTACTTC.

The rearrangement links TRBV4-2 to TRBJ2-7; TRBD2 matches at 14 bases. The CDR3 sequence is 16 residues long. V dropped 1 base and J dropped 4; count of bases not matched to a gene: 3. CDR1 and CDR2 (germline): LGHNA, YNFKEQ. The CDR3 DNA is TGTGCCAGCAGCCAAGGACTAGCGGGAGGGCCGTACGAGCAGTACTTC. This translates into CASSQGLAGGPYEQYF.